The subject of this entry is one T cell receptor beta chain. Its recognized antigen is unknown. No base quality values were provided; no much bigger clone lies one nucleotide off. The CDR3 covers 17 residues, taking in both the cysteine and the phenylalanine. The read is trimmed to its CDR3 DNA, 51 bases read in frame from base 1. V is trimmed back by 8 bases and J by 1 base, and the junction contains 14 bases that no gene match accounts for. CDR1 is given as LGHNA and CDR2 as YNFKEQ, both from the germline V gene. This record belongs to a study of T cell clonotyping in hematopoietic cell transplantation (dated by TCRdb to about 2021). The study in broad terms: Pretransplant recipient samples were obtained after cytoreduction. Recruitment of patients ran from late 2015 to early 2017, and follow-up continued until September 2020 or until death. The study collected around 150 blood samples from 30 to 35 consecutive transplant recipients and their related donors. The full study reports these points: The sample size was limited and the cells went unsorted, which meant the CD4 and CD8 repertoire contributions could not be told apart. Recipient repertoires showed only a small fraction of overlap with donor repertoires, and over 95% appeared de novo at the given depth. Broader TCR repertoire diversity after transplant was predicted by Inverse Simpson Index values from donors and from recipients before transplant. A decrease in recipient TCR diversity was observed after transplant, and a progressive increase in pathologically expanded clonotypes was seen from day 30 to day 180.

According to the study, the label for this sample's time point signals: recipient sample about 28 days before transplant, after cytoreduction. Blood from recipients was drawn about 28 days before transplant and again at days 30, 100 and 180 after transplant. Using Nuclei Lysis Solution, genomic DNA was extracted from unfractionated peripheral blood mononuclear cells that were either fresh or cryopreserved. The immunoSEQ assay, a bias-controlled multiplex PCR with V- and J-specific primers, was used to amplify TCR beta CDR3 regions from genomic DNA. A second PCR step added a proprietary barcode and Illumina adapter sequences to the CDR3 amplicons. An Illumina MiSeq instrument was used to sequence the CDR3 libraries. In the source study's methods: immunoSEQ Analyzer 3.0 was used for export and quality control, with R Bioconductor and Immunarch used for downstream analyses. Only productive rearrangements in the normalized downsampled data set were used to calculate repertoire metrics. In the normalized cohort, clonotypes with more than 5 templates were defined as pathologically expanded. Repertoire diversity was measured with the Inverse Simpson Index. The non-normalized data set was used for CMV-specificity analyses so that all clonotypes could be captured. The table comes from immuneACCESS by way of TCRdb, which keeps in-frame sequences with V and J called. Part of the clones is missing from these tables; in studies checked, under half for an unresolved V gene and the rest for unknown reasons. The V and J calls and clone size are taken from that table; D and trimming were inferred from the DNA. The sample includes about 20,000 clones, with roughly 88% observed a single time. Of the sample, 3.7% falls within the top ten clones.

The sequencing used peripheral blood mononuclear cells, collected before stem cell transplant. The sequence links TRBV4-2 to TRBJ2-5; 9 bases in the middle match TRBD2. The TCR originated in a man aged 18 to 29 with biphenotypic leukemia. Some clones in this sample may be carry-over from other donors' samples. Here the CDR3 is given as CASGRGSGGPSQETQYF. The DNA sequence is given as TGTGCCAGCGGGCGTGGTAGCGGGGGCCCCTCCCAAGAGACCCAGTACTTC.